This passage covers 10 T cell receptor beta chains from one sample sequenced in a study of shared clonotypes between healthy human individuals. Only in-frame clones appear in the TCRdb table, and some are missing; sequencing was by immunoSEQ multiplex PCR. The sample carries under 1,900,000 clones, 98% recorded once. Material: naive CD4+ T cells sorted from blood. Subset described: CD45RA+ positively selected. These receptors were collected from a man aged 30 to 39 in good health.

The gene calls are TRBV4-3 and TRBJ2-5; 12 nucleotides line up with TRBD1. V trimming: 3 bases; J trimming: 5 bases; junction bases outside the gene matches: 10. The CDR3 is made up of 17 amino acids. Germline V lookup: CDR1 LGHNA, CDR2 YSLEER. CDR3 in DNA: TGCGCCAGCAGCCATATTCCCGGGACAGGGGGCATGGAGACCCAGTACTTC. It translates to CASSHIPGTGGMETQYF.

The CDR3 here is CASGRLAGVSSSYNEQFF. For the CDR3, the DNA is TGTGCCAGCGGTAGACTAGCGGGAGTGTCTAGCTCCTACAATGAGCAGTTCTTC. The rearrangement links TRBV25-1 to TRBJ2-1; 12 nucleotides line up with TRBD2. Losses at the gene ends were 8 bases for V and 0 bases for J; bases not matched to a gene: 11. From germline, CDR1 is MGHDK and CDR2 SYGVNS. CDR3 length equals 18 residues.

This chain connects TRBV4-2 to TRBJ2-3; D may be TRBD2 (5 bases). The V end lost 0 bases, the J end lost 1 base, and 20 bases lay between the germline ends. The CDR3 spans 19 residues. CDR1 LGHNA and CDR2 YNFKEQ come from the germline V gene. The CDR3 nucleotides read TGTGCCAGCAGCCAAGATCAGACGGGATCTTCTGAACGCACAGATACGCAGTATTTT. This encodes CASSQDQTGSSERTDTQYF.

The chain has TRBV27 and TRBJ2-3, with 7 positions matching TRBD2. The germline V gene has CDR1 MNHEY and CDR2 SMNVEV (reference sequence). The V segment lost 2 bases and the J segment 0 bases; nucleotides outside the gene matches: 2. The CDR3 extends over 15 amino acids. The CDR3 DNA sequence: TGTGCCAGCAGTTTAAGACTAGCTAGCACAGATACGCAGTATTTT. Its protein product is CASSLRLASTDTQYF.

In DNA form, the CDR3 reads TGCGCCAGCAGCCAGGGCGGGAGGGCCATGGGGCAGTACTTC. Amino acid sequence: CASSQGGRAMGQYF. The chain has TRBV4-1 and TRBJ2-7; 9 bases are shared with TRBD2. The CDR3 length is 14 residues. Per the germline V gene, CDR1 is MGHRA and CDR2 is YSYEKL. The trim removed 3 bases at V and 9 bases at J, leaving 9 bases unmatched.

The CDR3 bases are TGTGCCACCAGCAGAGAGACCGGGACAGCAACCTACGAGCAGTACTTC. Translated, it gives CATSRETGTATYEQYF. The chain carries TRBV15 and TRBJ2-7; 7 nucleotides align to TRBD1. This CDR3 is built from 16 residues. CDR1 and CDR2 from the germline V gene are LNHNV and YYDKDF (reference sequence). Trimming cost V 0 bases and J 2 bases; bases outside gene matches: 7.

The rearrangement uses TRBV9 and TRBJ2-7, with 8 bases matching TRBD2. The CDR3 has 17 residues. The V segment lost 0 bases and the J segment 2 bases; nucleotides outside the gene matches: 10. In germline, CDR1 is SGDLS, CDR2 YYNGEE. The CDR3 region has the DNA TGTGCCAGCAGCGTAGGTGGGTCGTCCGGGAGGGCCTACGAGCAGTACTTC. It translates to CASSVGGSSGRAYEQYF. The variable domain in full, with the rest retrieved from reference TRBV9 and TRBJ2-7, is DSGVTQTPKHLITATGQRVTLRCSPRSGDLSVYWYQQSLDQGLQFLIQYYNGEERAKGNILERFSAQQFPDLHSELNLSSLELGDSALYFCASSVGGSSGRAYEQYFGPGTRLTVT.

V usage is TRBV7-2 and J usage is TRBJ1-5; 9 bases are shared with TRBD1. CDR3 length equals 15 residues. Germline V gene lookup returns CDR1 SGHTA and CDR2 FQGNSA. J gave up 5 bases and V 5 bases, and 7 bases lay outside the gene matches. CDR3 in amino acids: CASSPGTGWDQPQHF. For the CDR3, the DNA is TGTGCCAGCAGCCCCGGGACAGGGTGGGATCAGCCCCAGCATTTT.

This chain joins TRBV7-9 and TRBJ2-7, with TRBD1 identical over 7 bases. The CDR3 is 14 amino acids. V was clipped by 7 bases and J by 0 bases; unmatched bases: 6. CDR1 is SEHNR, CDR2 FQNEAQ, per germline (reference sequence). This CDR3 reads CASNRGLTSYEQYF. CDR3 nucleotide sequence: TGTGCCAGCAACAGGGGCCTCACCTCCTACGAGCAGTACTTC.

V usage is TRBV29-1 and J usage is TRBJ2-3; 10 bases agree with TRBD1. The germline V gene has CDR1 SQVTM and CDR2 ANQGSEA. CDR3 size: 14 residues. V lost 6 bases and J lost 4; bases outside the gene matches: 7. The CDR3 reads CSVMGGQGPDTQYF. DNA for the CDR3: TGCAGCGTCATGGGGGGACAGGGGCCAGATACGCAGTATTTT.